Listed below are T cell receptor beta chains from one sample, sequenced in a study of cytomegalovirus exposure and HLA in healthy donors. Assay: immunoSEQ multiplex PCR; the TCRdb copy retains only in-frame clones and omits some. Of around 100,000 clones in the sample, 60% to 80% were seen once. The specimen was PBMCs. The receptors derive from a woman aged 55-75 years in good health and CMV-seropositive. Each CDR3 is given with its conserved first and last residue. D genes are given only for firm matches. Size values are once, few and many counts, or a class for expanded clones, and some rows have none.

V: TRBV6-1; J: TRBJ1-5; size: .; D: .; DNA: TGTGCCAGCAGTGAATGGGCTGGGACAAGGTTTCAGCCCCAGCATTTT; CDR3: CASSEWAGTRFQPQHF
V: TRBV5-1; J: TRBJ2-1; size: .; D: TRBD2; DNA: TGCGCCAGCAGATTTAGCGGGGGCCTGAACAATGAGCAGTTCTTC; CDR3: CASRFSGGLNNEQFF
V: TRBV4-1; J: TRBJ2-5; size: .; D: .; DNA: TGCGCCAGCAGCCAAGGAGGGGAGACCCAGTACTTC; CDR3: CASSQGGETQYF
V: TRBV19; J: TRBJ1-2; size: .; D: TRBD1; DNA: TGTGCCAGTGTGGACAGGCCAGCCTATGGCTACACCTTC; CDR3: CASVDRPAYGYTF
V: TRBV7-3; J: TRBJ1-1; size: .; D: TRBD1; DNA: TGTGCCAGCAGCTTTGACGGACAGGGATTGAACACTGAAGCTTTCTTT; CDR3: CASSFDGQGLNTEAFF
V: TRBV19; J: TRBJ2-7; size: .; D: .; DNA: TGTGCCAGTAGTATTCCAGGAGGAGCCTACGAGCAGTACTTC; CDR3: CASSIPGGAYEQYF
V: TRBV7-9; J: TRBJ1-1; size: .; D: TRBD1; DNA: TGTGCCAGCAGGTGGGACAGCCGAGGCACTGAAGCTTTCTTT; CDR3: CASRWDSRGTEAFF
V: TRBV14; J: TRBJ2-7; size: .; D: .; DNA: TGTGCCAGCAGCCAAGTGAGTCGACTCCTAGCCTACGAGCAGTACTTC; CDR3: CASSQVSRLLAYEQYF
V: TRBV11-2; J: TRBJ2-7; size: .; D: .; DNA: TGTGCCAGCAGCTTCACAGGGCGCGAGCAGTACTTC; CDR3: CASSFTGREQYF
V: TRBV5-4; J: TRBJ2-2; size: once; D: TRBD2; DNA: TGTGCCAGCAGCTTAAGACTAGCGGGAGCCGGGGAGCTGTTTTTT; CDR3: CASSLRLAGAGELFF
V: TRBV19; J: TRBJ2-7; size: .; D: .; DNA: TGTGCCAGTAGTAACTTCCGAACAGGTGGCTACGAGCAGTACTTC; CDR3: CASSNFRTGGYEQYF
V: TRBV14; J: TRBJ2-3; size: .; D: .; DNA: TGTGCCAGCAGCTGGACAGTAATGTACGATACGCAGTATTTT; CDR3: CASSWTVMYDTQYF
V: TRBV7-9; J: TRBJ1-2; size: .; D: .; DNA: TGTGCCAGCAGCTTAAGGGCAGGGGATGGCTACACCTTC; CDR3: CASSLRAGDGYTF
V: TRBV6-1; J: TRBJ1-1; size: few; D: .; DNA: TGTGCCAGCAAGAACTCAGGGGCTGGGAACACTGAAGCTTTCTTT; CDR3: CASKNSGAGNTEAFF
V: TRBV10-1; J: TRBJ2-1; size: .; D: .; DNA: TGCGCCAGCAGTGATAACGGGAAGTACAATGAGCAGTTCTTC; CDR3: CASSDNGKYNEQFF
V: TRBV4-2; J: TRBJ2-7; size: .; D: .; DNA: TGTGCCAGCAGCCAAGAAACGGCTAGTAGAACCTACGAGCAGTACTTC; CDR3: CASSQETASRTYEQYF
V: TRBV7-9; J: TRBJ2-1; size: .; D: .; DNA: TGTTCCAGCAGCCCCAACTACAATGAGCAGTTCTTC; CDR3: CSSSPNYNEQFF
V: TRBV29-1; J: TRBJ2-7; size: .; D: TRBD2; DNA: TGCAGCGTGAAACTAGCGGACCCCTACGAGCAGTACTTC; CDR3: CSVKLADPYEQYF
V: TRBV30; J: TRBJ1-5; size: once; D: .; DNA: TGTGCCTGGAGTAAAGGGGAGGAACAGCCCCAGCATTTT; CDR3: CAWSKGEEQPQHF
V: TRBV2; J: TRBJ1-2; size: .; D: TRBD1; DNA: TGTGCCAGCAGGGATACAGGGGGCCACCGGGGCTATGGCTACACCTTC; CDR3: CASRDTGGHRGYGYTF